This TCR beta chain emerged from a study of CD8 T cells in Susac syndrome (dated by TCRdb to between 2018 and 2020). Notes on the research overall: Whether CD8+ T cell activation and differentiation in Susac syndrome was antigen driven was tested using repertoire sequencing. General study outcomes and caveats: The number of individuals in the TCR sequencing and HLA analysis was recognized as being relatively small.

Peripheral blood CD8+ and CD4+ T cells from healthy donors, Susac syndrome patients and multiple sclerosis patients were profiled by high-throughput TCR beta sequencing. The healthy donors served as controls matched for age and sex. Bulk CD8+ and CD4+ T cells were purified by magnetic negative isolation, while CD8+ TEMRA cells were enriched using FACS. Blood was drawn into EDTA tubes, processed within 24 hours, and PBMCs were isolated by density gradient centrifugation. PBMCs intended for TCR sequencing were cryopreserved in liquid nitrogen and thawed later in a water bath at 37 degrees C. A purity of at least 90% was achieved for sorted or isolated CD4+, CD8+ and CD8+ TEMRA cells. Via the germline V gene, CDR1 is SGHRS and CDR2 YFSETQ. The CDR3 has 16 amino acids, counting the end cysteine and phenylalanine. The retained sequence is limited to the CDR3, 48 bases, with the frame set at the first base. V loses 4 bases at its end and J loses 7 bases; junction bases beyond the gene matches: 5.

Concerning this clonotype itself: Its binding antigen is unknown. The input lacks base qualities; no much larger clone sits a single base away.

RNA was extracted with the RNeasy kit and roughly 0.45 to 1 ug was reverse transcribed using random hexamers. The immunoSEQ multiplex PCR assay, which covers 54 Vbeta and 13 Jbeta segments, was used to amplify TCR beta CDR3 regions. Bias from PCR amplification was corrected by using a synthetic template baseline for primer optimization and for computational correction. For the original study's pipeline: Reads were annotated to V, D and J genes per IMGT and analyzed with immunoSEQ Analyzer, keeping only productive sequences. Clonality was computed as one minus Shannon entropy normalized by log2 of the number of productive unique sequences. For each patient and control, public and private clones were evaluated within the 100 most prevalent clones. A clone was defined as Susac-specific if it was absent from the healthy and MS cohorts, from about 1,100 published viral clones and from other ImmuneACCESS disease sequences. The public reads were run again by TCRdb, first through fastp at Q25 and then through MiXCR, and only productive beta chains were kept. Each entry is one CDR3 protein sequence, shown with its most common DNA and genes. These V and J calls derive from TCRdb rather than the authors' analysis. The sample table shows roughly 130,000 distinct CDR3 sequences, and over 90% are seen once. Of the sample, more than 0.095% is held by the ten largest clones.

This sequence originates from a human donor in good health. The sample consisted of CD4+ T cells from PBMCs. The chain couples TRBV5-1 to TRBJ2-2; TRBD2 lines up with 15 middle nucleotides. The base sequence is TGCGCCAGCAGCCCGGGACTAGCGGGGGGTATCGGGGAGCTGTTTTTT. It encodes CASSPGLAGGIGELFF.